This is a list of T cell receptor beta chains from one sample in a study of early T cells in non-severe SARS-CoV-2 infection. TCRdb reanalysed the 5' RACE reads using MiXCR and keeps one entry per CDR3 protein. The sample comprises under 95,000 distinct CDR3 sequences, under 15% of which are singletons, and around 5.4% rests with the top ten. Sequenced sample: whole blood. The receptors here all came from an adult who was a healthcare worker with PCR-confirmed SARS-CoV-2 infection or an uninfected control (not recorded which). Each CDR3 is given with its conserved first and last residue. The D gene is left open where the match is weak. A clone size is listed for some rows: how often the clone was seen (once, few, many), or a class if it is expanded.

CAISERGVGKTYNEQFF	TGTGCCATCAGTGAGCGGGGGGTGGGAAAGACCTACAATGAGCAGTTCTTC	many	TRBD2	TRBV10-3	TRBJ2-1
CASSLETGGNTGELFF	TGTGCCAGCAGCTTAGAGACAGGGGGGAACACCGGGGAGCTGTTTTTT	.	TRBD1	TRBV7-2	TRBJ2-2
CASSPPSGGSLSGANVLTF	TGTGCCAGCAGCCCTCCTTCGGGGGGTTCCCTCTCTGGGGCCAACGTCCTGACTTTC	many	TRBD2	TRBV28	TRBJ2-6
CASSDDGLDEQFF	TGCGCCAGCAGCGATGACGGGCTCGATGAGCAGTTCTTC	few	.	TRBV10-1	TRBJ2-1
CASSLAPGFEQYF	TGTGCCAGCAGCTTAGCTCCAGGGTTCGAGCAGTACTTC	many	.	TRBV7-8	TRBJ2-7
CASSYRPRDLNEQFF	TGTGCCAGCAGCTATAGACCCCGGGACTTAAATGAGCAGTTCTTC	.	.	TRBV7-2	TRBJ2-1
CASSLDVTSNQPQHF	TGTGCCAGCAGCCTCGACGTAACTAGCAATCAGCCCCAGCATTTT	many	.	TRBV6-1	TRBJ1-5
CSPWGRGSAYNEQFF	TGCAGTCCCTGGGGGCGGGGGTCAGCTTACAATGAGCAGTTCTTC	.	.	TRBV29-1	TRBJ2-1
CASSQARLSDGNTIYF	TGCGCCAGCAGCCAAGCCAGGCTTTCGGATGGAAACACCATATATTTT	.	.	TRBV4-1	TRBJ1-3
CAWTLRHTGKGNTIYF	TGTGCCTGGACTCTACGTCATACAGGGAAGGGAAACACCATATATTTT	.	.	TRBV30	TRBJ1-3
CASSLQENTEAFF	TGTGCCAGCAGCTTACAAGAGAACACTGAAGCTTTCTTT	.	.	TRBV7-9	TRBJ1-1
CASRRGQGNTDTQYF	TGTGCCAGCAGGCGGGGACAGGGTAACACAGATACGCAGTATTTT	many	TRBD1	TRBV3-1	TRBJ2-3
CASSLVGFGRPLFF	TGTGCCAGCAGTTTAGTCGGGTTTGGGCGTCCCTTGTTCTTC	few	.	TRBV12-3/TRBV12-4	TRBJ2-1
CASSQGTSVTPLSRQFF	TGCGCCAGCAGCCAAGGGACTAGCGTGACCCCTTTGTCTCGGCAGTTCTTC	.	TRBD2	TRBV4-1	TRBJ2-1
CASSLSIVLADREQYF	TGTGCCAGCAGTTTATCTATAGTGCTGGCAGACCGCGAGCAGTACTTC	few	.	TRBV27	TRBJ2-7
CASSPTSGSKNEQFF	TGTGCCAGCTCACCGACTAGCGGGAGTAAAAATGAGCAGTTCTTC	.	TRBD2	TRBV18	TRBJ2-1
CASSDGSPLHF	TGTGCCAGCAGTGATGGTTCACCCCTCCACTTT	few	.	TRBV6-1	TRBJ1-6
CATLQEIGPRGETQYF	TGTGCCACCCTGCAGGAGATTGGCCCGAGGGGAGAGACCCAGTACTTC	.	.	TRBV2	TRBJ2-5
CASSLMDYREVTDTQYF	TGCGCCAGCAGCTTGATGGACTACCGAGAAGTTACAGATACGCAGTATTTT	many	.	TRBV5-1	TRBJ2-3
CAWNTGTGRPANEKLFF	TGTGCCTGGAACACCGGGACAGGGCGACCGGCTAATGAAAAACTGTTTTTT	few	TRBD1	TRBV30	TRBJ1-4
CASRAPGPSGANVLTF	TGTGCCAGCCGAGCCCCGGGGCCCTCTGGGGCCAACGTCCTGACTTTC	few	.	TRBV6-1	TRBJ2-6
CASSSTSRGGTEAFF	TGTGCCAGCAGCTCAACCAGCAGGGGAGGGACTGAAGCTTTCTTT	.	.	TRBV7-2	TRBJ1-1
CASSFDGLAGGTDTQYF	TGTGCCAGCAGTTTTGACGGACTAGCGGGAGGTACAGATACGCAGTATTTT	.	TRBD2	TRBV27	TRBJ2-3
CASSFEAGNEQFF	TGTGCCAGCAGCTTCGAAGCGGGAAATGAGCAGTTCTTC	many	TRBD2	TRBV11-3	TRBJ2-1
CASSSNRVETQYF	TGTGCCAGCAGCTCCAACAGGGTGGAGACCCAGTACTTC	many	.	TRBV5-6	TRBJ2-5
CASNPGGEKLFF	TGTGCCAGCAACCCGGGCGGTGAAAAACTGTTTTTT	.	.	TRBV12-3/TRBV12-4	TRBJ1-4
CASSPDRGVSPLHF	TGTGCCAGCAGTCCCGATAGGGGGGTTTCACCCCTCCACTTT	.	.	TRBV2	TRBJ1-6
CASSLSSGSRLPYEQYF	TGTGCCAGCAGCTTATCAAGCGGCAGCCGCCTCCCCTACGAGCAGTACTTC	.	.	TRBV7-2	TRBJ2-7
CASSPYANEQFF	TGTGCCAGCAGTCCCTACGCCAATGAGCAGTTCTTC	.	.	TRBV28	TRBJ2-1
CASRSFYEQYF	TGTGCCAGTCGATCCTTCTACGAGCAGTACTTC	few	.	TRBV2	TRBJ2-7
CASSVGTGTSGSDEQFF	TGTGCCAGCAGCGTGGGAACCGGGACTAGCGGGAGTGATGAGCAGTTCTTC	.	TRBD2	TRBV9	TRBJ2-1
CASSHHRDSEETQYF	TGTGCCAGCAGCCATCACCGGGACTCCGAAGAGACCCAGTACTTC	many	.	TRBV14	TRBJ2-5
CSARDSGVYEQYF	TGCAGTGCTAGAGATTCAGGGGTCTACGAGCAGTACTTC	.	.	TRBV20-1	TRBJ2-7
CASSQDTSGRGNEQFF	TGCGCCAGCAGCCAAGATACCAGCGGGAGGGGGAATGAGCAGTTCTTC	few	TRBD2	TRBV4-1	TRBJ2-1
CASSLWGAADTQYF	TGTGCCAGCAGTTTGTGGGGGGCTGCAGATACGCAGTATTTT	.	.	TRBV27	TRBJ2-3
CASSLAGGGQPQHF	TGTGCCAGCAGTTTAGCCGGGGGAGGTCAGCCCCAGCATTTT	few	.	TRBV12-3/TRBV12-4	TRBJ1-5
CASSDGRIKFF	TGTGCCAGCAGTGACGGGAGAATAAAGTTCTTC	many	.	TRBV28	TRBJ2-1